These 19 T cell receptor beta chains originate from one sample sequenced in a study of T cells expressing NK-cell markers. TCRdb re-called the 5' RACE reads and catalogs CDR3 proteins one per entry, DNA excluded. This specimen shows more than 400,000 distinct CDR3 sequences; the ten leading clones hold roughly 8%. The sample taken for sequencing was blood T cells: a sorted CD56 or NKG2C T cell subset, CD4+ or CD8+ T cells, or bulk PBMC T cells (not recorded which). The receptors were gathered from a woman aged 18 to 75 in good health.

This chain's CDR3 is CASSYDAELGYGYTF. The V gene is TRBV7-2, the J gene TRBJ1-2. Germline V gives CDR1 SGHTA, CDR2 FQGNSA. The CDR3 covers 15 residues.

The rearrangement uses TRBV7-2 and TRBJ1-3; no DNA is available, so the TRBD1 call from TCRdb remains unchecked. The germline CDR1 and CDR2 sequences are SGHTA and FQGNSA. CDR3 length: 16 residues. The CDR3 loop reads CASSDRHGGTGNTIYF. The whole variable domain, filled in from reference TRBV7-2 and TRBJ1-3, reads GAGVSQSPSNKVTEKGKDVELRCDPISGHTALYWYRQSLGQGLEFLIYFQGNSAPDKSGLPSDRFSAERTGGSVSTLTIQRTQQEDSAVYLCASSDRHGGTGNTIYFGEGSWLTVV.

This chain connects TRBV6-1 to TRBJ2-5; TCRdb outputs TRBD1, but without DNA this stays unchecked. Germline assignment: CDR1 MNHNS and CDR2 SASEGT. CDR3 length equals 15 residues. The CDR3 region is CASTHTWGNVETQYF.

The rearrangement joins TRBV5-6 to TRBJ1-6. This CDR3 is 17 amino acids long. CDR1 and CDR2 (germline): SGHDT, YYEEEE. The CDR3 region is CASSMTRVRNYNSPLHF.

This rearrangement joins TRBV6-2 or TRBV6-3 to TRBJ2-3; as DNA is missing, the TRBD2 call by TCRdb cannot be tested. This CDR3 has 16 residues. Germline V CDR1 and CDR2: MNHEY, SVGEGT. Here the CDR3 reads CASSYLGLTSTDTQYF.

The CDR3 sequence: CASSPASGRHTGELFF. This chain joins TRBV9 and TRBJ2-2; lacking DNA, the TRBD2 call made by TCRdb goes unchecked. The CDR3 runs to 16 residues. Germline V gene lookup returns CDR1 SGDLS and CDR2 YYNGEE.

The rearrangement links TRBV18 to TRBJ1-4; no DNA is available, so the TRBD1 call from TCRdb remains unchecked. Per germline, CDR1 KGHSH and CDR2 LQKENI. This CDR3 spans 14 amino acids. CDR3: CASSQGGMDEKLFF.

The V and J genes are TRBV5-4 and TRBJ2-5. The CDR3 is made up of 13 amino acids. The germline CDR1 and CDR2 sequences are SGHNT and YYREEE (reference sequence). CDR3 sequence: CASSLEMVETQYF.

The CDR3: CSSQDSPTDTQYF. The rearrangement uses TRBV20-1 and TRBJ2-3. Germline CDR1 and CDR2: DFQATT and SNEGSKA (reference sequence). This CDR3 region has 13 residues.

The chain joins TRBV19 to TRBJ2-7; TCRdb's D call, TRBD1, is unchecked because there is no DNA. Germline V CDR1 and CDR2: LNHDA, SQIVND (reference sequence). CDR3 length: 16 amino acids. Here the CDR3 reads CASSTSRGQGMREQYF.

This rearrangement joins TRBV29-1 to TRBJ2-2; TCRdb gives TRBD2 as the D gene, but with no DNA this cannot be confirmed. Germline CDR1 and CDR2: SQVTM and ANQGSEA. The CDR3 length is 13 residues. CDR3 sequence reads: CSGSGSSTGELFF.

V gene TRBV5-4 combines with J gene TRBJ2-3; absent DNA, TCRdb's TRBD1 call cannot be checked. The CDR3 is made up of 15 amino acids. Germline CDR1 is SGHNT and CDR2 is YYREEE (reference sequence). This chain's CDR3 is CASSLVGRGADTQYF.

V and J are TRBV10-3 and TRBJ2-2; TCRdb's D gene call, TRBD1, goes unchecked for lack of DNA. The CDR3 spans 16 residues. Germline assignment: CDR1 ENHRY and CDR2 SYGVKD. The CDR3 is CAISDSLTGVPGELFF.

The rearrangement links TRBV6-2 or TRBV6-3 to TRBJ1-1; TCRdb gives TRBD1 as the D gene, but with no DNA this cannot be confirmed. The length of the CDR3 is 17 residues. Germline CDR1 and CDR2: MNHEY and SVGEGT. The CDR3 is CASRSGGSLEWNTEAFF.

The genes are TRBV5-1 and TRBJ2-3; with no DNA, the TCRdb D assignment of TRBD2 cannot be verified. Germline CDR1 and CDR2: SGHRS and YFSETQ. The CDR3 spans 16 residues. CDR3 region: CASSPQMTSASDTQYF.

The chain is built from TRBV4-3 and TRBJ2-4. The CDR3 contains 16 residues. CDR1 and CDR2 (germline): LGHNA, YSLEER. CDR3 amino acids: CASSQGNALFKNIQYF.

The chain is built from TRBV28 and TRBJ2-3; with no DNA, the TCRdb D assignment of TRBD2 cannot be verified. This CDR3 is built from 13 residues. CDR1 and CDR2 from the germline V gene are MDHEN and SYDVKM. This CDR3 is CASSTGPSDTQYF.

V is TRBV6-5 and J is TRBJ2-7; there is no DNA to check the TCRdb D call of TRBD2. The CDR3 sequence is 17 residues long. Germline CDR1 reads MNHEY; CDR2 reads SVGAGI. CDR3: CASSYSSPAGSSYEQYF.

The chain carries TRBV27 and TRBJ2-7. The germline V gene encodes CDR1 MNHEY and CDR2 SMNVEV (reference sequence). This CDR3 comprises 15 residues. This chain's CDR3 is CASSPRGPSSYEQYF.